This T cell receptor (beta chain) was sequenced in a study of T cell responses to AZD1222 COVID-19 vaccine. On this clone: Its antigen remains unknown.

Study outcomes and limitations: Variant regions that are unmutated are reportedly the target of nearly half of spike-specific TCRs.

The V segment lost 3 bases and the J segment 8 bases; nucleotides outside the gene matches: 9. The CDR3 has 15 residues. CDR1 is GTSNPN and CDR2 is SVGIG in the germline V gene (reference sequence). Only in-frame clones appear in the TCRdb table, and some are missing; sequencing was by immunoSEQ multiplex PCR. This table has 100,000 to 150,000 clones, approximately 91% appearing once. The TCR sequence derives from an adult who received the AZD1222 COVID-19 vaccine. The sequencing here drew on peripheral blood, taken 28 days after the second AZD1222 dose. The chain joins TRBV30 to TRBJ2-1, with TRBD2 matching over 11 bases. CDR3 bases: TGTGCCTGGAGCTCCGTGGGACTAGCGGCAGATGAGCAGTTCTTC. Protein: CAWSSVGLAADEQFF. Full variable domain (rest looked up from reference TRBV30 and TRBJ2-1): SQTIHQWPATLVQPVGSPLSLECTVEGTSNPNLYWYRQAAGRGLQLLFYSVGIGQISSEVPQNLSASRPQDRQFILSSKKLLLSDSGFYLCAWSSVGLAADEQFFGPGTRLTVL.